Here is one TCR beta chain with its context. Its antigen is currently not known. No base quality values were provided; no much bigger clone lies one nucleotide off. This specimen comes from a study of control samples from healthy donors and cancer patients (dated by TCRdb to 2019 to 2021). The library was prepared using the immunoSEQ multiplex PCR assay. TCRdb re-hosts the immuneACCESS table, in-frame sequences only. Its copies lack some clones; in the studies checked, an unresolved V gene accounts for under half of them, and the cause for the rest is not known. This sample gives about 12,000 clones in total; roughly 90% of them show up just once. The top ten clonotypes cover 2.8% of the sample. V gives up 4 bases and J gives up 1 base, and the segment between their germline ends measures 22 bases. From the cysteine up to the phenylalanine, the CDR3 has a length of 17 residues. The CDR3 DNA has 51 bases and is translated from base 1. Taken from the germline V gene, the CDR1 and CDR2 loops are SQVTM and ANQGSEA.

The TCR comes from a male donor with melanoma. The material sequenced was formalin-fixed, paraffin-embedded tissue. The V gene is TRBV29-1 and the J gene is TRBJ1-1, with no D gene named confidently. The CDR3 is CSVVERPVVGWNTEAFF. The nucleotides are TGCAGCGTTGTAGAGAGACCCGTTGTCGGTTGGAACACTGAAGCTTTCTTT.